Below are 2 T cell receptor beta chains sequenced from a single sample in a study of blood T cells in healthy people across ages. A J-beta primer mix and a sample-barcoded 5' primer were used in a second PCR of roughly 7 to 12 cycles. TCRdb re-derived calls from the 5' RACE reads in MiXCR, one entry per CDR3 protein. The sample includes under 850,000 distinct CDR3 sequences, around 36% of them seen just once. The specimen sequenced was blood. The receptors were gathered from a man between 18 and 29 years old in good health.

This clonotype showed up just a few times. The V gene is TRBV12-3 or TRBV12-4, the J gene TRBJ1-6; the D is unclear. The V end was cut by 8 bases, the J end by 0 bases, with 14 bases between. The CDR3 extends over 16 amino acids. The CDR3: CASSRFGSSYNSPLHF. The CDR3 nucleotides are TGTGCCAGCTCCCGTTTCGGGAGCTCCTATAATTCACCCCTCCACTTT.

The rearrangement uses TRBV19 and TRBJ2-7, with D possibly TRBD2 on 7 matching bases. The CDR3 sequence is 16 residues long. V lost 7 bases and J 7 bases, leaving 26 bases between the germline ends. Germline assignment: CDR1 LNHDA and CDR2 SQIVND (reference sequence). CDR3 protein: CASNMGGLSSYNEQYF. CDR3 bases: TGTGCCAGTAACATGGGGGGGCTTAGCTCCTACAATGAGCAGTACTTC.